This T cell receptor (beta chain) originates from a study of T cell repertoires in cytomegalovirus infection. At the level of the study: Public TCR beta signatures provided an indication of both CMV infection and a matching HLA type.

This clonotype appeared many times. Antigen specificity is unknown. With 3 bases removed from V and 4 bases from J, the gap between germline ends came to 9 bases. The CDR3 has 14 amino acids. One entry per CDR3 protein, called by TCRdb with MiXCR from the reads. The sample shows 250,000 or so distinct CDR3 sequences, approximately 17% of them seen only once. Study-level findings and limits: There were HLA-C-restricted CMV-specific TCR beta clonotypes dominating the ex vivo response. Based on cumulative public TCR beta family frequency, carriers of CMV plus the relevant HLA were identified.

The origin of this receptor is a human donor in good health (CMV status not recorded). Some clones in this sample may be carry-over from other donors' samples. Sample: CD8+ T cells from PBMCs. The chain uses TRBV12-3 or TRBV12-4 and TRBJ2-2; D is perhaps TRBD1 (6 bases). CDR3 bases: TGTGCCAGCAGTTTCAACAGGGTCACCGGGGAGCTGTTTTTT. Translating it yields CASSFNRVTGELFF.